The source of this T cell receptor (beta chain) is a study of blood T cell repertoires in COVID-19. After removal of 3 bases from V and 5 bases from J, the junction contained 15 bases not matched to a gene. CDR3 length equals 18 residues. Germline CDR1 is WNHNN and CDR2 is SYGVQD (reference sequence). Some clones are missing from TCRdb's copy, which holds only in-frame ones; the method was immunoSEQ multiplex PCR. The sample shows about 350,000 clones, 80% to 90% of them seen only once. This TCR derives from a woman aged 50 to 65 with COVID-19, enrolled during active disease. The V gene is TRBV10-1, the J gene TRBJ2-2; 7 bases match TRBD1. The sample consisted of peripheral blood. This CDR3 is CASSEVRRAGGSTGELFF. CDR3 in DNA: TGCGCCAGCAGTGAAGTAAGAAGGGCAGGGGGAAGTACCGGGGAGCTGTTTTTT.